The rows below give T cell receptor beta chains drawn from one sample of a study of CD8+ T cells in alopecia areata. Clones were sequenced by immunoSEQ multiplex PCR, and TCRdb holds only the in-frame ones, with some missing. The sample records around 140,000 clones, approximately 50% being singletons. This specimen consisted of CD4+ T cells sorted from blood, obtained at week 0. The receptors here all came from a human donor with alopecia areata. Each CDR3 is given with its conserved first and last residue. Fields, in order: J gene, V gene, D gene, clone size, CDR3 protein, CDR3 DNA. The D gene is left open where the match is weak. Clone size is given for some rows only: seen once, a few or many times, or a class if the clone is expanded.

j_call: TRBJ2-7
v_call: TRBV14
d_call: -
clone_size: -
cdr3_aa: CASSPHSYEQYF
cdr3_nt: TGTGCCAGCAGCCCTCACAGCTACGAGCAGTACTTC

j_call: TRBJ1-2
v_call: TRBV4-2
d_call: -
clone_size: few
cdr3_aa: CASSQVVGGANYGYTF
cdr3_nt: TGTGCCAGCAGCCAAGTTGTTGGGGGGGCTAACTATGGCTACACCTTC

j_call: TRBJ2-7
v_call: TRBV20-1
d_call: -
clone_size: -
cdr3_aa: CSARHSYEQYF
cdr3_nt: TGCAGTGCTAGACACTCCTACGAGCAGTACTTC

j_call: TRBJ2-3
v_call: TRBV2
d_call: TRBD1
clone_size: -
cdr3_aa: CASGDRAGTDTQYF
cdr3_nt: TGTGCCAGCGGGGACAGGGCAGGCACAGATACGCAGTATTTT

j_call: TRBJ1-1
v_call: TRBV7-9
d_call: TRBD1
clone_size: -
cdr3_aa: CASSWTGLNTEAFF
cdr3_nt: TGTGCCAGCAGCTGGACAGGTCTCAACACTGAAGCTTTCTTT

j_call: TRBJ1-2
v_call: TRBV29-1
d_call: -
clone_size: few
cdr3_aa: CSVTGGYGYTF
cdr3_nt: TGCAGCGTTACGGGAGGCTATGGCTACACCTTC

j_call: TRBJ1-2
v_call: TRBV7-8
d_call: -
clone_size: -
cdr3_aa: CASSLAGFDGYTF
cdr3_nt: TGTGCCAGCAGCTTAGCGGGGTTTGATGGCTACACCTTC

j_call: TRBJ2-2
v_call: TRBV4-1
d_call: -
clone_size: -
cdr3_aa: CASSQPGRTGELFF
cdr3_nt: TGCGCCAGCAGCCAGCCAGGGAGGACCGGGGAGCTGTTTTTT

j_call: TRBJ1-5
v_call: TRBV19
d_call: -
clone_size: -
cdr3_aa: CASSVEAYSNQPQHF
cdr3_nt: TGTGCCAGTTCCGTGGAAGCGTATAGCAATCAGCCCCAGCATTTT

j_call: TRBJ2-5
v_call: TRBV5-6
d_call: TRBD2
clone_size: many
cdr3_aa: CASSLGTRAETQYF
cdr3_nt: TGTGCCAGCAGCTTGGGGACTAGGGCAGAGACCCAGTACTTC

j_call: TRBJ2-3
v_call: TRBV29-1
d_call: TRBD2
clone_size: -
cdr3_aa: CSVISGRGTDTQYF
cdr3_nt: TGCAGCGTTATAAGCGGGAGAGGCACAGATACGCAGTATTTT

j_call: TRBJ2-5
v_call: TRBV6-6
d_call: TRBD1
clone_size: -
cdr3_aa: CASSPGQGVLETQYF
cdr3_nt: TGTGCCAGCAGCCCAGGACAGGGTGTGTTAGAGACCCAGTACTTC

j_call: TRBJ1-1
v_call: TRBV30
d_call: -
clone_size: -
cdr3_aa: CAWSGLLNTEAFF
cdr3_nt: TGTGCCTGGAGTGGACTGTTGAACACTGAAGCTTTCTTT

j_call: TRBJ2-7
v_call: TRBV6-1
d_call: TRBD2
clone_size: few
cdr3_aa: CASSEELAGGVYEQYF
cdr3_nt: TGTGCCAGCAGTGAAGAACTAGCGGGAGGGGTATACGAGCAGTACTTC

j_call: TRBJ2-5
v_call: TRBV5-1
d_call: -
clone_size: few
cdr3_aa: CASRRDLAAETQYF
cdr3_nt: TGCGCCAGCAGAAGGGACTTAGCCGCAGAGACCCAGTACTTC

j_call: TRBJ1-2
v_call: TRBV18
d_call: -
clone_size: -
cdr3_aa: CASSLDSNYGYTF
cdr3_nt: TGTGCCAGCTCACTGGACAGTAACTATGGCTACACCTTC

j_call: TRBJ1-4
v_call: TRBV29-1
d_call: TRBD1
clone_size: -
cdr3_aa: CSVVGTGGPTNEKLFF
cdr3_nt: TGCAGCGTTGTCGGTACAGGGGGCCCAACTAATGAAAAACTGTTTTTT

j_call: TRBJ2-1
v_call: TRBV7-9
d_call: -
clone_size: -
cdr3_aa: CASSLEASIGMFF
cdr3_nt: TGTGCCAGCAGCTTAGAGGCCAGTATCGGTATGTTCTTC

j_call: TRBJ2-1
v_call: TRBV5-8
d_call: TRBD2
clone_size: -
cdr3_aa: CASSLSWLAASSYNEQFF
cdr3_nt: TGTGCCAGCAGCTTGTCTTGGCTAGCGGCTAGCTCCTACAATGAGCAGTTCTTC

j_call: TRBJ2-3
v_call: TRBV29-1
d_call: TRBD1
clone_size: -
cdr3_aa: CSTNRDRVEDTQYF
cdr3_nt: TGCAGTACTAACCGGGACAGGGTGGAAGATACGCAGTATTTT

j_call: TRBJ2-2
v_call: TRBV25-1
d_call: TRBD1
clone_size: -
cdr3_aa: CASSETGRRVGELFF
cdr3_nt: TGTGCCAGCAGTGAGACAGGGAGAAGGGTCGGGGAGCTGTTTTTT

j_call: TRBJ1-2
v_call: TRBV7-2
d_call: -
clone_size: few
cdr3_aa: CASSNNRVGYTF
cdr3_nt: TGTGCCAGCAGTAATAACAGGGTCGGCTACACCTTC

j_call: TRBJ1-2
v_call: TRBV5-1
d_call: TRBD1
clone_size: few
cdr3_aa: CASSATGESGYTF
cdr3_nt: TGCGCCAGCAGCGCGACAGGGGAGAGTGGCTACACCTTC

j_call: TRBJ2-3
v_call: TRBV27
d_call: TRBD2
clone_size: few
cdr3_aa: CASMRSGRGTDTQYF
cdr3_nt: TGTGCCAGCATGAGGAGCGGGAGAGGGACAGATACGCAGTATTTT

j_call: TRBJ2-7
v_call: TRBV5-1
d_call: -
clone_size: -
cdr3_aa: CASSSSEGASGQYF
cdr3_nt: TGCGCCAGCAGCTCGAGTGAAGGAGCGAGTGGGCAGTACTTC

j_call: TRBJ2-5
v_call: TRBV11-2
d_call: TRBD2
clone_size: many
cdr3_aa: CASSFLAGGGQETQYF
cdr3_nt: TGTGCCAGCAGCTTTCTGGCGGGGGGGGGCCAAGAGACCCAGTACTTC

j_call: TRBJ2-1
v_call: TRBV6-5
d_call: -
clone_size: -
cdr3_aa: CASSYGSRLDEQFF
cdr3_nt: TGTGCCAGCAGTTACGGAAGCCGGCTGGATGAGCAGTTCTTC

j_call: TRBJ2-7
v_call: TRBV7-2
d_call: -
clone_size: -
cdr3_aa: CASSLVRSYEQYF
cdr3_nt: TGTGCCAGCAGCTTAGTGCGGTCCTACGAGCAGTACTTC

j_call: TRBJ1-3
v_call: TRBV18
d_call: -
clone_size: few
cdr3_aa: CASSLGRVSSSGNTIYF
cdr3_nt: TGTGCCAGCTCACTCGGGCGAGTCTCCAGCTCTGGAAACACCATATATTTT

j_call: TRBJ2-2
v_call: TRBV9
d_call: TRBD2
clone_size: -
cdr3_aa: CASSAHLAGVTGELFF
cdr3_nt: TGTGCCAGCAGCGCCCATCTAGCGGGAGTTACCGGGGAGCTGTTTTTT

j_call: TRBJ2-7
v_call: TRBV11-2
d_call: -
clone_size: -
cdr3_aa: CASSLGYYEQYF
cdr3_nt: TGTGCCAGCAGCTTAGGATACTACGAGCAGTACTTC

j_call: TRBJ2-2
v_call: TRBV29-1
d_call: TRBD1
clone_size: -
cdr3_aa: CSVVGRWGTANTGELFF
cdr3_nt: TGCAGCGTTGTAGGACGTTGGGGGACAGCGAACACCGGGGAGCTGTTTTTT

j_call: TRBJ1-5
v_call: TRBV6-1
d_call: TRBD1
clone_size: few
cdr3_aa: CASRQQGQVGQPQHF
cdr3_nt: TGTGCCAGCAGGCAGCAGGGACAGGTAGGGCAGCCCCAGCATTTT

j_call: TRBJ1-1
v_call: TRBV7-2
d_call: -
clone_size: -
cdr3_aa: CASSLDRVRTEAFF
cdr3_nt: TGTGCCAGCAGTCTAGACCGGGTTCGCACTGAAGCTTTCTTT

j_call: TRBJ2-1
v_call: TRBV6-6
d_call: TRBD1
clone_size: -
cdr3_aa: CATQRQGVPEQFF
cdr3_nt: TGTGCCACGCAGCGGCAGGGGGTACCTGAGCAGTTCTTC

j_call: TRBJ2-5
v_call: TRBV30
d_call: -
clone_size: -
cdr3_aa: CAWSVRGRQETQYF
cdr3_nt: TGTGCCTGGAGTGTACGAGGCAGACAAGAGACCCAGTACTTC

j_call: TRBJ2-1
v_call: TRBV28
d_call: -
clone_size: few
cdr3_aa: CASSLSSNSWFF
cdr3_nt: TGTGCCAGCAGTTTATCTTCGAACTCTTGGTTCTTC